This record looks at one TCR beta chain sequence and its context. These data are taken from a study of control samples from healthy donors and cancer patients. Using immunoSEQ multiplex PCR, the repertoire was profiled, and TCRdb retains in-frame clones only, with some absent. The sample includes over 80,000 clones, 79% of them seen just once. CDR1 is MNHNY and CDR2 is SVGAGI in the germline V gene (reference sequence). This CDR3 spans 16 amino acids. The V and J ends lost 2 bases and 6 bases, in that order; junction bases with no gene match: 7. Sequenced material: blood. The chain has TRBV6-6 and TRBJ1-3, with TRBD1 matching 10 bases. The receptor was derived from a woman in her thirties in good health. The CDR3, as DNA: TGTGCCAGCAGTTACCATACCGGGACAGGGGCAAACACCATATATTTT. Protein: CASSYHTGTGANTIYF.